This T cell receptor (beta chain) stems from a study of Graves' ophthalmopathy and Graves' hyperthyroidism. Study in general: The study drew peripheral blood at initial diagnosis, before any treatment. The study, taken as a whole, reports: Blood was where most expanded thyroid clonotypes above 0.001 frequency also turned up.

Ophthalmopathy absent within 18 months of follow-up marked hyperthyroidism as stable. Establishment of the diagnosis relied upon clinical symptoms, serum thyroxine, TRAb, thyroid ultrasound and orbital computed tomography. In germline, CDR1 is MDHEN, CDR2 SYDVKM. V lost 5 bases to trimming and J lost 0 bases; unmatched junction nucleotides: 7. This CDR3 contains 15 residues. RNA transcripts served as template for amplifying TCR beta CDR3 sequences. RT-PCR with HTBI primers came first, then second-round multiplex PCR. MiXCR, run by TCRdb on the multiplex PCR reads, gives a single entry per CDR3 protein. Here the sample spans hundreds of thousands of distinct CDR3 sequences, 22% being singletons. A note on this clonotype: Its antigen is unknown.

The clonotype comes from a woman under 30 with stable Graves' hyperthyroidism. Some clones in this sample may be carry-over from other donors' samples. Sequenced material: peripheral blood. The chain employs TRBV28 and TRBJ2-7, with 7 bases lining up with TRBD1. The CDR3 sequence is CASSLSGGYSYEQYF. The CDR3, as DNA: TGTGCCAGCAGTCTCTCAGGGGGATACTCCTACGAGCAGTACTTC.